The present T cell receptor (beta chain) was sequenced within a study of OX40 agonist ivuxolimab in advanced cancers. Study overall: Intravenous ivuxolimab at 0.01 to 10 mg/kg was given to patients every 2 weeks. Three dose-escalation patients had partial responses: one with hepatocellular carcinoma and two with cutaneous melanoma.

This clone was detected only a few times. Its antigen is undetermined. Study-level points and caveats: Clonal expansion was seen in CD4+ and CD8+ blood T cells by week 6 at 0.1 to 3.0 mg/kg.

This CDR3 spans 12 amino acids. Germline V gene lookup returns CDR1 MNHNY and CDR2 SVGAGI (reference sequence). The trim removed 6 bases at V and 11 bases at J, leaving 6 bases unmatched. Data came from immunoSEQ multiplex PCR; TCRdb stores just in-frame clones and leaves some out. This sample has 70,000 to 95,000 clones; approximately 83% occur once, and the top ten carry approximately 2%. This TCR was recovered from an adult with an advanced solid tumor such as melanoma, head and neck, liver or kidney cancer. This chain connects TRBV6-6 to TRBJ2-1; 8 bases are a match to TRBD1. The sample in question was CD4+ or CD8+ T cells sorted from blood, obtained in a trial of the OX40 agonist ivuxolimab. The CDR3, as DNA: TGTGCCAGCAGGTATCAGGGGGCACAGCAGTTCTTC. This codes for CASRYQGAQQFF.